One sample yielded the 18 T cell receptor beta chains listed below, sequenced in a study of cytomegalovirus exposure and HLA in healthy donors. 13 Jbeta primers and 60 Vbeta primers were used for the PCR. Sequencing used immunoSEQ multiplex PCR; TCRdb keeps in-frame clones, though not all of them. Of around 140,000 clones in the sample, more than 75% were seen once. The sample was PBMCs. These TCRs come from a female donor in good health and CMV-seronegative.

This clone was seen a few times. The V call is TRBV28, the J call TRBJ1-6; maybe TRBD1 (6 bases). Trimming took off 8 bases at V and 8 bases at J, with 13 bases between the two ends. The CDR3 runs to 13 residues. Looked up from germline, CDR1 is MDHEN and CDR2 is SYDVKM. CDR3: CASSGGRDSPLHF. CDR3 nucleotide sequence: TGTGCCAGCTCGGGGGGCCGGGATTCACCCCTCCACTTT.

This clone was counted many times. The chain combines TRBV15 with TRBJ1-1; the match to TRBD1 covers 8 bases. Germline values: CDR1 LNHNV, CDR2 YYDKDF (reference sequence). The CDR3 consists of 17 residues. The V segment lost 2 bases and the J segment 0 bases; nucleotides outside the gene matches: 8. CDR3 in amino acids: CATSRLWTGSMNTEAFF. The CDR3 DNA sequence: TGTGCCACCAGCAGACTGTGGACAGGGTCTATGAACACTGAAGCTTTCTTT. The variable domain in full, with the rest retrieved from reference TRBV15 and TRBJ1-1, is DAMVIQNPRYQVTQFGKPVTLSCSQTLNHNVMYWYQQKSSQAPKLLFHYYDKDFNNEADTPDNFQSRRPNTSFCFLDIRSPGLGDTAMYLCATSRLWTGSMNTEAFFGQGTRLTVV.

The chain uses TRBV4-1 and TRBJ2-1; 8 bases agree with TRBD2. Germline V gives CDR1 MGHRA, CDR2 YSYEKL. Trimming removed 2 bases from V and 4 bases from J; junction bases left unmatched: 4. This CDR3 is built from 15 residues. The CDR3 DNA is TGCGCCAGCAGCCAAAAGCGGGAGTGGTACAATGAGCAGTTCTTC. This gives the protein CASSQKREWYNEQFF.

This chain connects TRBV19 to TRBJ2-5; TRBD1 matches 10 bases. The CDR3 loop spans 16 amino acids. J lost 1 base, V lost 3 bases, and 5 bases had no gene match. Germline CDR1 LNHDA, CDR2 SQIVND (reference sequence). The CDR3 here is CASSIGGTGVQETQYF. The CDR3 DNA follows: TGTGCCAGTAGTATTGGAGGGACAGGGGTCCAAGAGACCCAGTACTTC. Filled out from reference TRBV19 and TRBJ2-5, the complete variable domain reads DGGITQSPKYLFRKEGQNVTLSCEQNLNHDAMYWYRQDPGQGLRLIYYSQIVNDFQKGDIAEGYSVSREKKESFPLTVTSAQKNPTAFYLCASSIGGTGVQETQYFGPGTRLLVL.

In its sample, this clone was seen a few times. The chain links TRBV2 to TRBJ2-5, with unresolved D. CDR1 is SNHLY, CDR2 FYNNEI, per germline. The CDR3 contains 12 residues. The V and J ends lost 8 bases and 2 bases respectively, with 9 bases between them. The CDR3 reads CASWAGQETQYF. The CDR3, as DNA: TGTGCCAGCTGGGCAGGACAAGAGACCCAGTACTTC.

The chain combines TRBV6-5 with TRBJ2-7; 8 positions agree with TRBD1. The CDR3 extends over 15 amino acids. The germline gives CDR1 MNHEY, CDR2 SVGAGI. V was clipped by 5 bases and J by 3 bases; unmatched bases: 9. DNA for the CDR3: TGTGCCAGCAGTCGCTGGACAGGGAATAACTACGAGCAGTACTTC. This encodes CASSRWTGNNYEQYF.

This clone was detected only a few times. J is TRBJ1-2 and V is TRBV6-1, with 8 nucleotides matching TRBD1. This CDR3 contains 14 residues. The trim removed 5 bases at V and 6 bases at J, leaving 8 bases unmatched. Germline lookup yields CDR1 MNHNS and CDR2 SASEGT. CDR3 loop: CASSPSQGANGYTF. The CDR3 nucleotides read TGTGCCAGCAGTCCTAGCCAGGGGGCAAATGGCTACACCTTC.

The CDR3: CASSHIRQGQGYSNQPQHF. The CDR3 coding sequence is TGTGCCAGCTCCCATATCCGACAAGGCCAGGGTTATAGCAATCAGCCCCAGCATTTT. The chain uses TRBV28 and TRBJ1-5; tentative D call: TRBD1 (5 bases). V gave up 8 bases and J gave up 0 bases, with 26 bases separating them. Germline CDR1 is MDHEN and CDR2 is SYDVKM. This CDR3 has 19 residues.

This chain connects TRBV6-1 to TRBJ2-7, with D possibly matching TRBD1 (6 bases). V lost 2 bases, J lost 11 bases, and 16 bases lay in between. Germline CDR1 MNHNS, CDR2 SASEGT. CDR3 length: 13 residues. Here the CDR3 DNA reads TGTGCCAGCAGTGAAAATACAGGGAAAGGGGAGTACTTC. It encodes CASSENTGKGEYF.

This chain uses TRBV5-1 with TRBJ2-3; 8 bases line up with TRBD2. CDR3 length: 16 amino acids. The germline V gene encodes CDR1 SGHRS and CDR2 YFSETQ. J lost 1 base, V lost 1 base, and 5 bases had no gene match. CDR3 sequence reads: CASSLPGGQGTDTQYF. CDR3 nucleotide sequence: TGCGCCAGCAGCTTGCCGGGGGGGCAAGGCACAGATACGCAGTATTTT.

The rearrangement links TRBV9 to TRBJ1-3; D unresolved. CDR3 size: 18 residues. Deletions cut 4 bases from V and 0 bases from J, with 20 bases between. Germline V CDR1 and CDR2: SGDLS, YYNGEE. The CDR3 DNA reads as TGTGCCAGCAGCCGAGTTCTTGGAGTCACGAACTCTGGAAACACCATATATTTT. Protein sequence: CASSRVLGVTNSGNTIYF.

This clone appeared a few times. This chain links TRBV10-3 with TRBJ1-1, with 9 bases lining up with TRBD1. Germline V lookup: CDR1 ENHRY, CDR2 SYGVKD. V shed 10 bases, J shed 5 bases, and the junction held 5 bases outside the gene matches. The CDR3 runs 12 residues. The CDR3 here is CATRTGVTEAFF. The CDR3 bases are TGTGCCACCCGGACAGGGGTGACTGAAGCTTTCTTT.

This chain uses TRBV9 with TRBJ1-6; D is undetermined. Trimming stripped 4 bases from V and 7 bases from J, with 9 bases between. In germline, CDR1 is SGDLS, CDR2 YYNGEE. This CDR3 contains 13 residues. The CDR3 sequence: CASSQRENSPLHF. In nucleotides, the CDR3 is TGTGCCAGCAGCCAGAGGGAGAATTCACCCCTCCACTTT.

The chain recombines TRBV10-2 with TRBJ2-5, with D possibly being TRBD2 (5 bases). CDR3 length: 14 residues. Germline CDR1 WSHSY, CDR2 SAAADI. The V and J ends lost 3 bases and 5 bases respectively, with 13 bases between them. The CDR3 coding sequence is TGCGCCAGCAGTGATTCTAGCCCCTACGAGACCCAGTACTTC. Its protein is CASSDSSPYETQYF.

The J gene is TRBJ1-1, the V gene TRBV2; no clear D gene. The CDR3 contains 14 residues. V lost 8 bases to trimming and J lost 1 base, with 14 bases between them. Germline values: CDR1 SNHLY, CDR2 FYNNEI. CDR3 coding DNA: TGTGCCAGCCACCCGACGACTGGGAACACTGAAGCTTTCTTT. It specifies CASHPTTGNTEAFF.

CDR3 sequence: CASTRQGATNEKLFF. In DNA form, the CDR3 reads TGTGCCAGTACACGGCAGGGTGCAACTAATGAAAAACTGTTTTTT. This chain connects TRBV19 to TRBJ1-4, with a weak D call TRBD1 (5 bases). The germline CDR1 and CDR2 sequences are LNHDA and SQIVND (reference sequence). V was shortened by 7 bases and J by 0 bases, with 12 bases between the two germline ends. There are 15 residues in the CDR3.

The CDR3 is CASSTPPGGANYGYTF. DNA for the CDR3: TGCGCCAGCAGCACCCCCCCGGGGGGAGCTAACTATGGCTACACCTTC. This rearrangement joins TRBV5-1 to TRBJ1-2; D perhaps matches TRBD1 (5 bases). The V gene's germline CDR1 is SGHRS and CDR2 YFSETQ. V was trimmed by 4 bases and J by 0 bases, leaving 16 bases between them. CDR3 size: 16 residues.

This clone has only a few counts. The rearrangement joins TRBV7-9 to TRBJ1-1; maybe TRBD1 (6 bases). Germline CDR1 and CDR2: SEHNR and FQNEAQ (reference sequence). The CDR3 has 13 residues. V lost 8 bases and J 4 bases, leaving 14 bases between the germline ends. The CDR3 reads CASEPGQSTEAFF. Written as DNA, the CDR3 is TGTGCCAGCGAACCAGGACAGTCCACTGAAGCTTTCTTT.